These T cell receptor beta chains were read from a single sample in a study of vaccination and CD4 T cells after COVID-19. TCRdb independently ran MiXCR on the PCR reads; one entry per CDR3 protein. The sample carries more than 15,000 distinct CDR3 sequences, around a quarter recorded once. What these receptors recognize is not known. The sequencing input was cultured CD4+ T cells from blood. The receptors originated from a human donor with COVID-19. Each CDR3 is given with its conserved first and last residue. The order of the fields is clone size, D gene, V gene, J gene, CDR3 protein, CDR3 DNA. A D gene is named only where the DNA matches it firmly. Some rows have no size entry. The others give once, few or many, or a class for an expanded clone.

.	.	TRBV6-2/TRBV6-3	TRBJ2-2	CASRSSYTGELFF	TGTGCCAGCAGGTCTAGTTACACCGGGGAGCTGTTTTTT
.	TRBD1	TRBV6-5	TRBJ1-2	CASSFAGTGRIRGYTF	TGTGCCAGCAGTTTTGCCGGGACAGGGAGAATTCGTGGCTACACCTTC
medium-sized	TRBD1	TRBV6-4	TRBJ1-5	CASHRGQSLSNQPQHF	TGTGCCAGCCATAGGGGGCAGTCCCTTAGCAATCAGCCCCAGCATTTT
.	TRBD2	TRBV12-3/TRBV12-4	TRBJ2-5	CASSLVGDYQKTQYF	TGTGCCAGCAGTTTAGTGGGGGACTACCAAAAGACCCAGTACTTC
.	TRBD1	TRBV18	TRBJ1-6	CASSIAPGTGGLVNSPLHF	TGTGCCAGCTCAATCGCCCCCGGGACAGGCGGACTCGTTAATTCACCCCTCCACTTT
.	.	TRBV11-2	TRBJ1-5	CASSLGLNQPQHF	TGTGCCAGCAGCTTAGGATTGAATCAGCCCCAGCATTTT
.	.	TRBV4-3	TRBJ1-5	CASSQAIDSNQPQHF	TGCGCCAGCAGCCAAGCCATAGATAGCAATCAGCCCCAGCATTTT
few	.	TRBV15	TRBJ2-7	CATKLGGPSSYEQYF	TGTGCCACCAAGTTGGGGGGCCCTAGCTCCTACGAGCAGTACTTC
.	TRBD2	TRBV7-8	TRBJ2-3	CASSQLPGLAGGVDTQYF	TGTGCCAGCAGTCAACTGCCGGGACTAGCGGGGGGAGTAGATACGCAGTATTTT
few	.	TRBV6-1	TRBJ2-1	CASRPRTDSTEQFF	TGTGCCAGCAGACCCCGGACGGATTCAACTGAGCAGTTCTTC
.	.	TRBV6-1	TRBJ2-3	CASSLVRGGTDTQYF	TGTGCCAGCAGCCTTGTGAGGGGCGGGACAGATACGCAGTATTTT
few	TRBD1	TRBV10-3	TRBJ1-1	CAISDGTGLAFF	TGTGCCATCAGTGACGGGACAGGTTTAGCTTTCTTT
.	.	TRBV11-3	TRBJ2-1	CASSPLVWGEQFF	TGTGCCAGCAGCCCCCTGGTTTGGGGTGAGCAGTTCTTC
.	.	TRBV27	TRBJ1-6	CASTWDVSYNSPLHF	TGTGCCAGCACCTGGGACGTATCCTATAATTCACCCCTCCACTTT
.	.	TRBV6-1	TRBJ1-4	CASRRAGTNEKLFF	TGTGCCAGCAGGCGGGCCGGGACTAATGAAAAACTGTTTTTT
.	.	TRBV5-6	TRBJ1-2	CASSSRFGSYGYTF	TGTGCCAGCAGCTCCCGATTCGGTTCCTATGGCTACACCTTC
.	TRBD1	TRBV30	TRBJ2-7	CAWTGGGYEQYF	TGTGCCTGGACAGGGGGCGGCTACGAGCAGTACTTC
few	.	TRBV25-1	TRBJ2-2	CASNQLRGGELFF	TGTGCCAGCAACCAATTAAGGGGGGGGGAGCTGTTTTTT
.	.	TRBV11-2	TRBJ2-7	CASSRGRSLYEQYF	TGTGCCAGCAGCCGAGGGAGATCCCTCTACGAGCAGTACTTC
.	.	TRBV2	TRBJ2-7	CASSPRGRNSYEQYF	TGTGCCAGCAGTCCTAGGGGACGGAACTCCTACGAGCAGTACTTC
.	.	TRBV4-1	TRBJ1-5	CASSQDLGFGNQPQHF	TGCGCCAGCAGCCAAGATTTGGGCTTCGGCAATCAGCCCCAGCATTTT
few	.	TRBV10-3	TRBJ2-7	CAISESYSYEQYF	TGTGCCATCAGTGAGTCGTACTCCTACGAGCAGTACTTC
once	TRBD2	TRBV29-1	TRBJ2-3	CSAAGTSGGSTDTQYF	TGCAGCGCCGCCGGTACTAGCGGGGGGAGCACAGATACGCAGTATTTT